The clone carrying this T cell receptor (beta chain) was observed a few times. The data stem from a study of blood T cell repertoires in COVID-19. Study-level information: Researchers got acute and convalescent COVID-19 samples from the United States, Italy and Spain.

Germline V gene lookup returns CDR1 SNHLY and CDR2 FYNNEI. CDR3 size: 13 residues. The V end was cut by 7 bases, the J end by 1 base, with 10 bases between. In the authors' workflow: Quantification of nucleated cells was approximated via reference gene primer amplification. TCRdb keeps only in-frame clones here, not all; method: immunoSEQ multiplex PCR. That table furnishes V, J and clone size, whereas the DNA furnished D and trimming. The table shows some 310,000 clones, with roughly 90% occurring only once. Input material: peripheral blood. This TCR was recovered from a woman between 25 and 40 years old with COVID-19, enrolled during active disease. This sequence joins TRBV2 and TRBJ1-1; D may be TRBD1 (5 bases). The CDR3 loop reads CASMVRGNTEAFF. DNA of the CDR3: TGTGCCAGCATGGTAAGGGGGAACACTGAAGCTTTCTTT.